Reported below is one T cell receptor beta chain. The antigen remains undetermined. This entry is derived from a study of Ad26.COV2.S vaccination and SARS-CoV-2 variants. Study-wide context: Dosing was one shot or two shots 56 days apart. General study results and limits: Compared with placebo recipients, vaccine recipients had higher spike-specific TCR breadth.

Clones were read by immunoSEQ multiplex PCR, and TCRdb kept only the in-frame ones, dropping some. This sample has some 300,000 clones, with 70% to 90% found just once. The J segment lost 8 bases and the V segment lost 7 bases, leaving 12 bases of the junction unmatched. Germline V gene lookup returns CDR1 KGHDR and CDR2 SFDVKD. The CDR3 contains 15 residues. Documented treatment: approximately 18 received Ad26.COV2.S at low or high dose, single or two shots; several received placebo; per-sample allocation not given. Repertoires come from day 63 after the first vaccine or placebo injection. Sequenced here: peripheral blood, sampled in a trial of Ad26.COV2.S vaccine versus placebo. This receptor was identified in a person between 18 and 65 years old who received the Ad26.COV2.S COVID-19 vaccine or a placebo. V usage is TRBV24-1 and J usage is TRBJ1-2; 10 positions agree with TRBD1. The CDR3 is CATSSGTGAVGGYTF. The CDR3 bases are TGTGCCACCAGCTCCGGGACAGGGGCGGTTGGAGGCTACACCTTC.